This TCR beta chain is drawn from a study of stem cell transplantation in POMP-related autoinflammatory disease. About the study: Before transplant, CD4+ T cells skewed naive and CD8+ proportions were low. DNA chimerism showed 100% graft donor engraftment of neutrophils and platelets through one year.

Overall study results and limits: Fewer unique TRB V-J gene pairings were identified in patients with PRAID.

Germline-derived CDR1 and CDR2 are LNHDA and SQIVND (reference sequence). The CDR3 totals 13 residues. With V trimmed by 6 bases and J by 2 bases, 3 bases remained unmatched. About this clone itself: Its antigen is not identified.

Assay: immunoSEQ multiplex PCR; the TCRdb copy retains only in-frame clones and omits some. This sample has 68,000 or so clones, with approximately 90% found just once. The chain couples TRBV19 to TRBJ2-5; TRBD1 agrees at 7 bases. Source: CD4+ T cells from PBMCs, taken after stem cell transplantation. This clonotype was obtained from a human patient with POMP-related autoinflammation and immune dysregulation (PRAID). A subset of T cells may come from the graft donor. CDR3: CASRGRGQETQYF. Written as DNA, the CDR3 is TGTGCCAGTAGGGGCAGGGGGCAAGAGACCCAGTACTTC.